This TCR beta chain was observed in a study of cytomegalovirus exposure and HLA in healthy donors. General observations from the study: Likely technical artifact: a cluster of highly shared sequence variants.

As regards this clone: What it binds is not known.

Amplification used 60 Vbeta primers and 13 Jbeta primers. Original data processing: In a later analysis, of 70 million to 85 million unique beta chains, around 11 million appeared in at least two donors. Only in-frame clones appear in the TCRdb table, and some are missing; sequencing was by immunoSEQ multiplex PCR. That table gives V, J and clone size, and the DNA gave D and trimming. The sample consists of under 200,000 clones, roughly 80% of them appearing once. Input material: PBMCs. This receptor was taken from a woman aged 30 to 39 in good health and CMV-seronegative.

The DNA for the CDR3 is TGTGCCAGCAGCCCTAGCGAACGACAGGGATATGGCTACACCTTC. It translates to CASSPSERQGYGYTF. V gene TRBV5-8 combines with J gene TRBJ1-2; TRBD1 matches at 7 bases. The CDR3 sequence is 15 residues long. Germline V gene lookup returns CDR1 SGHTS and CDR2 YDEGEE. Trimming took 4 bases from V and 5 from J; bases not matched to a gene: 11.